A single sample gave rise to the 17 T cell receptor beta chains below, sequenced in a study of T cell responses to AZD1222 COVID-19 vaccine (dated by TCRdb to the early 2020s). Library method: the immunoSEQ multiplex PCR assay. The clones in this table, taken by TCRdb from immuneACCESS, are in-frame only. Not every clone is retained; where verified, under half of the shortfall comes from an unresolved V gene, and the cause of the rest is unknown. Across this sample there are more than 110,000 clones, with 92% seen only once. Approximately 3.8% of the sample rests with the top ten. The sample's time point label, in plain terms: about 28 days (+/-7) after the second vaccine dose. This material consisted of peripheral blood, taken 28 days after the second AZD1222 dose. Every receptor here comes from an adult who received the AZD1222 COVID-19 vaccine.

The V and J genes are TRBV10-3 and TRBJ1-6; D not certain. Germline values: CDR1 ENHRY, CDR2 SYGVKD. The ends were cut back, 4 bases at V and 3 bases at J, with 7 bases in the middle. CDR3 size: 14 residues. The CDR3 coding sequence is TGTGCCATCAGTGTGAATAACTATAATTCACCCCTCCACTTT. Translating it yields CAISVNNYNSPLHF.

The chain is built from TRBV7-9 and TRBJ1-3; D is ambiguous. V was clipped by 2 bases and J by 6 bases, with 8 bases between them. Germline values: CDR1 SEHNR, CDR2 FQNEAQ (reference sequence). The CDR3 runs to 13 residues. CDR3 sequence reads: CASSLREVNTIYF. The CDR3 DNA sequence: TGTGCCAGCAGCTTACGCGAAGTAAACACCATATATTTT.

The chain combines TRBV2 with TRBJ1-2; a possible D gene is TRBD1 (5 bases). Germline CDR1 is SNHLY and CDR2 is FYNNEI. V was shortened by 7 bases and J by 4 bases, with 16 bases between the two germline ends. The CDR3 contains 14 residues. CDR3 bases: TGTGCCAGCACCCCAGGGTGGGCCCTCTATGGCTACACCTTC. Residues: CASTPGWALYGYTF.

This clone occurred once. V and J are TRBV6-5 and TRBJ1-1; D call uncertain. Germline CDR1 is MNHEY and CDR2 is SVGAGI. This CDR3 is built from 12 residues. V was shortened by 9 bases and J by 0 bases, with 8 bases between the two germline ends. The CDR3 protein is CASTRVNTEAFF. The CDR3 DNA reads TGTGCCAGTACAAGGGTGAACACTGAAGCTTTCTTT.

The chain joins TRBV5-4 to TRBJ2-7; D gene uncertain. The CDR3 runs to 13 residues. In germline, CDR1 is SGHNT, CDR2 YYREEE (reference sequence). V lost 4 bases to trimming and J lost 2 bases, with 10 bases between them. CDR3 in DNA: TGTGCCAGCAGCAGTGGACGCACCTACGAGCAGTACTTC. Protein product: CASSSGRTYEQYF.

This chain connects TRBV28 to TRBJ1-2; D is perhaps TRBD1 (6 bases). The CDR3 length is 11 residues. Germline V gives CDR1 MDHEN, CDR2 SYDVKM. Trimming removed 5 bases at V and 6 bases at J, with 7 bases between. The CDR3 sequence is CASSHRDGYTF. The CDR3 DNA reads TGTGCCAGCAGTCACAGGGATGGCTACACCTTC.

The chain couples TRBV5-1 to TRBJ2-5; tentative D call: TRBD2 (5 bases). The CDR3 length is 13 residues. The V gene's germline CDR1 is SGHRS and CDR2 YFSETQ. Trimming cost V 0 bases and J 5 bases, with 8 bases left between them. CDR3 nucleotide sequence: TGCGCCAGCAGCTTGGCGTCGGGGGAGACCCAGTACTTC. Translating it yields CASSLASGETQYF. The whole variable domain, filled in from reference TRBV5-1 and TRBJ2-5, reads KAGVTQTPRYLIKTRGQQVTLSCSPISGHRSVSWYQQTPGQGLQFLFEYFSETQRNKGNFPGRFSGRQFSNSRSEMNVSTLELGDSALYLCASSLASGETQYFGPGTRLLVL.

The gene calls are TRBV18 and TRBJ2-5; 7 bases match TRBD2. The ends lost 3 bases at V and 4 bases at J; junction bases unmatched: 8. The CDR3 covers 15 residues. Looked up from germline, CDR1 is KGHSH and CDR2 is LQKENI. As DNA, the CDR3 is TGTGCCAGCTCACCCTTGGCGGGAGTGGGAGAGACCCAGTACTTC. This codes for CASSPLAGVGETQYF. Full variable domain (missing parts from reference TRBV18 and TRBJ2-5): NAGVMQNPRHLVRRRGQEARLRCSPMKGHSHVYWYRQLPEEGLKFMVYLQKENIIDESGMPKERFSAEFPKEGPSILRIQQVVRGDSAAYFCASSPLAGVGETQYFGPGTRLLVL.

The CDR3, as DNA: TGTGCCTTAATACTCAGGATTAAGGGCACGAACACCGGGGAGCTGTTTTTT. It encodes CALILRIKGTNTGELFF. The chain couples TRBV30 to TRBJ2-2; D unclear. This CDR3 region has 17 residues. Trimming took 7 bases from V and 0 from J, leaving 21 bases between them. Germline V lookup: CDR1 GTSNPN, CDR2 SVGIG (reference sequence).

V and J are TRBV19 and TRBJ1-1; D is ambiguous. Germline CDR1 is LNHDA and CDR2 is SQIVND (reference sequence). V was cut by 9 bases and J by 7 bases, with 9 bases left in between. The CDR3 loop spans 10 amino acids. The CDR3 nucleotides are TGTGCCAGGCTAGACCGTGAAGCTTTCTTT. Its translation is CARLDREAFF.

The chain uses TRBV5-1 and TRBJ2-7; D is perhaps TRBD2 (6 bases). This CDR3 has 15 amino acids. V dropped 4 bases and J dropped 0 bases, with 14 bases sitting between them. Per germline, CDR1 SGHRS and CDR2 YFSETQ. Here the CDR3 reads CASSLAGSSSYEQYF. CDR3 bases: TGCGCCAGCAGCCTCGCCGGGAGTAGCTCCTACGAGCAGTACTTC.

The CDR3 DNA reads TGTGCCAGTAGTATTTTCCAGGCTAGTGGCTACACCTTC. Its protein product is CASSIFQASGYTF. The rearrangement links TRBV19 to TRBJ1-2, with D unclear. The V and J ends lost 3 bases and 7 bases respectively, with 12 bases between them. The CDR3 is 13 residues long. Germline V CDR1 and CDR2: LNHDA, SQIVND (reference sequence). The entire variable domain, with the rest obtained from reference TRBV19 and TRBJ1-2, is as follows: DGGITQSPKYLFRKEGQNVTLSCEQNLNHDAMYWYRQDPGQGLRLIYYSQIVNDFQKGDIAEGYSVSREKKESFPLTVTSAQKNPTAFYLCASSIFQASGYTFGSGTRLTVV.

This chain connects TRBV27 to TRBJ2-1, with a tentative D call TRBD2 (6 bases). The V and J ends lost 1 base and 8 bases respectively, with 18 bases between them. The CDR3 is 16 amino acids. CDR1 MNHEY and CDR2 SMNVEV come from the germline V gene (reference sequence). The CDR3 loop reads CASSLYAGSNRDEQFF. For the CDR3, the DNA is TGTGCCAGCAGTTTATATGCGGGGTCAAACCGGGATGAGCAGTTCTTC.

V is TRBV5-1 and J is TRBJ2-7; a possible D gene is TRBD2 (5 bases). CDR1 and CDR2 (germline): SGHRS, YFSETQ. V gave up 3 bases and J gave up 3 bases, with 16 bases separating them. This CDR3 is built from 15 residues. The CDR3 spells CASSSYSGSGYEQYF. The CDR3 nucleotides are TGCGCCAGCAGCTCGTACTCGGGCAGCGGCTACGAGCAGTACTTC. Together with reference TRBV5-1 and TRBJ2-7, the CDR3 gives the full variable domain: KAGVTQTPRYLIKTRGQQVTLSCSPISGHRSVSWYQQTPGQGLQFLFEYFSETQRNKGNFPGRFSGRQFSNSRSEMNVSTLELGDSALYLCASSSYSGSGYEQYFGPGTRLTVT.

The genes are TRBV19 and TRBJ1-1, with 11 nucleotides matching TRBD1. J lost 0 bases, V lost 4 bases, and 10 bases had no gene match. CDR1 is LNHDA and CDR2 is SQIVND in the germline V gene (reference sequence). The CDR3 totals 18 residues. The CDR3 DNA reads TGTGCCAGTAGTACAGACCGGGACAGGGGGGCCTTGAACACTGAAGCTTTCTTT. This encodes CASSTDRDRGALNTEAFF.

The chain links TRBV6-6 to TRBJ2-7, with 7 positions matching TRBD2. V shed 4 bases and J 3 bases; nucleotides not matched to a gene: 9. The CDR3 contains 15 residues. In germline, CDR1 is MNHNY, CDR2 SVGAGI (reference sequence). CDR3 residues: CASSFPSGGSYEQYF. CDR3 DNA: TGTGCCAGCAGTTTCCCCTCGGGAGGAAGCTACGAGCAGTACTTC.

The V and J genes are TRBV11-2 and TRBJ2-7; D perhaps matches TRBD2 (5 bases). The CDR3 runs to 14 residues. Looked up from germline, CDR1 is SGHAT and CDR2 is FQNNGV. Trimming took off 1 base at V and 3 bases at J, with 10 bases between the two ends. The CDR3 DNA reads as TGTGCCAGCAGCTTAGGAGGACTCCTCTACGAGCAGTACTTC. Protein product: CASSLGGLLYEQYF.